A single TCR beta chain is shown here with its context. Per the original methods: Researchers report that nucleated cell counts were estimated from reference gene primer amplification. Assay: immunoSEQ multiplex PCR; the TCRdb copy retains only in-frame clones and omits some. That table furnishes V, J and clone size, whereas the DNA furnished D and trimming. Of 150,000 to 200,000 clones listed, 88% are singletons. These data are taken from a study of blood T cell repertoires in COVID-19. Turning to the study itself: Samples of COVID-19 (acute and convalescent) were obtained from the United States, Italy and Spain. The cDNA or gDNA used as material had been derived from T cells, B-cell-depleted T cells, or PBMCs.

Trimming left V 2 bases short and J 6 bases short, with 11 bases between. The CDR3 covers 14 residues. Germline loops: CDR1 KGHSH, CDR2 LQKENI. V usage is TRBV18 and J usage is TRBJ2-1; TRBD2 might be the D (5 bases). Sequenced material: peripheral blood. The sequence derives from a woman in her 30s with acute or convalescent COVID-19. This CDR3 is CASSPGLEGNEQFF. DNA for the CDR3: TGTGCCAGCTCACCAGGACTCGAGGGCAATGAGCAGTTCTTC.